The sequence of this TCR beta chain was determined in a study of control samples from healthy donors and cancer patients. The CDR3 runs to 15 residues. Germline V gene data show CDR1 as ENHRY and CDR2 as SYGVKD. V shed 6 bases, J shed 4 bases, and the junction held 6 bases outside the gene matches. Here immunoSEQ multiplex PCR was the method, and the copy in TCRdb shows in-frame clones only, minus some. The data show 90,000 to 95,000 clones, with about 85% seen just once and approximately 19% held by the top ten. This TCR was recovered from a man aged 25-40 years in good health. The sample comprised blood. The chain has TRBV10-3 and TRBJ2-3, with 11 bases fitting TRBD2. Here the CDR3 reads CAIREASGGSDTQYF. The CDR3 region has the DNA TGTGCCATCAGGGAGGCTAGCGGGGGGTCAGATACGCAGTATTTT.